The 10 T cell receptor beta chains in this list originate from one sample, sequenced in a study of technical replicates of blood from a few donors. Here immunoSEQ multiplex PCR was the method, and the copy in TCRdb shows in-frame clones only, minus some. The data contain roughly 14,000 clones, under 85% of them singletons. What was sequenced was PBMCs. The receptors were sampled from a human donor in good health.

The chain carries TRBV11-2 and TRBJ2-5, with 9 bases fitting TRBD1. The germline V gene encodes CDR1 SGHAT and CDR2 FQNNGV. Trimming cost V 4 bases and J 2 bases; bases outside gene matches: 5. The CDR3 covers 15 residues. CDR3 in amino acids: CASSSGQGRQETQYF. The CDR3 coding sequence is TGTGCCAGCAGCTCCGGACAGGGGAGGCAAGAGACCCAGTACTTC.

This clone was observed a handful of times. The rearrangement links TRBV15 to TRBJ2-7, with 10 positions matching TRBD2. Germline V gene sequence: CDR1 LNHNV, CDR2 YYDKDF (reference sequence). Unmatched junction bases numbered 6, after V lost 0 bases and J lost 7 bases. The CDR3 is 15 amino acids. DNA of the CDR3: TGTGCCACCAGCAGAGAACTAGCGGGACTACGGGAGCAGTACTTC. It yields the protein CATSRELAGLREQYF.

The V call is TRBV25-1, the J call TRBJ2-3; TRBD1 aligns across 10 bases. The CDR3 spans 15 residues. CDR1 MGHDK and CDR2 SYGVNS come from the germline V gene. Trimming cost V 10 bases and J 1 base; bases outside gene matches: 8. The CDR3 protein is CATLTGTGGTDTQYF. The CDR3 DNA is TGTGCCACCCTAACCGGGACAGGGGGCACAGATACGCAGTATTTT.

This clone has more than one count but fewer than ten. This chain links TRBV5-4 with TRBJ2-3, with 9 bases fitting TRBD2. This CDR3 contains 15 residues. Germline lookup yields CDR1 SGHNT and CDR2 YYREEE (reference sequence). Losses at the gene ends were 4 bases for V and 3 bases for J; bases not matched to a gene: 6. The CDR3 sequence: CASSNPSGKTDTQYF. The CDR3 nucleotides are TGTGCCAGCAGCAACCCTAGCGGGAAAACAGATACGCAGTATTTT.

This rearrangement joins TRBV15 to TRBJ1-2, with D perhaps matching TRBD1 (5 bases). V lost 0 bases to trimming and J lost 6 bases, with 8 bases between them. CDR1 and CDR2 (germline): LNHNV, YYDKDF (reference sequence). The CDR3 totals 13 residues. CDR3: CATSRDLQDGYTF. CDR3 DNA sequence: TGTGCCACCAGCAGAGATCTACAGGATGGCTACACCTTC.

The chain carries TRBV4-1 and TRBJ1-5; maybe TRBD1 (6 bases). Germline values: CDR1 MGHRA, CDR2 YSYEKL. V lost 0 bases and J 6 bases, leaving 9 bases between the germline ends. This CDR3 is 14 amino acids long. CDR3 residues: CASSQDRGSQPQHF. CDR3 nucleotide sequence: TGCGCCAGCAGCCAAGACAGGGGCAGTCAGCCCCAGCATTTT.

This clone appeared once. This chain connects TRBV29-1 to TRBJ2-2; 9 bases agree with TRBD1. CDR3 size: 14 residues. Germline V gives CDR1 SQVTM, CDR2 ANQGSEA. Trimming at V came to 3 bases and at J to 1 base, leaving 0 bases not matched to a gene. CDR3 in amino acids: CSVEGQGNTGELFF. As DNA, the CDR3 is TGCAGCGTTGAGGGACAGGGGAACACCGGGGAGCTGTTTTTT.

The J gene is TRBJ1-1, the V gene TRBV2; D ambiguous. Germline V gene lookup returns CDR1 SNHLY and CDR2 FYNNEI. There are 15 residues in the CDR3. Trimming removed 2 bases from V and 1 base from J, with 11 bases in between. The CDR3, as DNA: TGTGCCAGCAGTGAATCCCCGGGAGGGAACACTGAAGCTTTCTTT. It codes for CASSESPGGNTEAFF. The full variable domain, in which reference TRBV2 and TRBJ1-1 provide the parts outside the CDR3, is EPEVTQTPSHQVTQMGQEVILRCVPISNHLYFYWYRQILGQKVEFLVSFYNNEISEKSEIFDDQFSVERPDGSNFTLKIRSTKLEDSAMYFCASSESPGGNTEAFFGQGTRLTVV.

This chain connects TRBV9 to TRBJ1-2; 7 bases fit TRBD1. The CDR3 spans 15 residues. CDR1 and CDR2 from the germline V gene are SGDLS and YYNGEE. V shed 0 bases and J 8 bases; nucleotides not matched to a gene: 10. The CDR3 DNA reads as TGTGCCAGCAGCGTAGCCGGGACAGTCACCAGCGGCTACACCTTC. Its protein product is CASSVAGTVTSGYTF.

This chain links TRBV27 with TRBJ2-3, with 9 bases fitting TRBD2. Per the germline V gene, CDR1 is MNHEY and CDR2 is SMNVEV (reference sequence). The junction had 10 bases not matched to a gene; V was cut back by 6 bases and J by 3 bases. The CDR3 has 16 amino acids. This chain's CDR3 is CASRPLSGSWTDTQYF. The CDR3 DNA sequence: TGTGCCAGCAGGCCCCTTAGCGGGAGTTGGACAGATACGCAGTATTTT.